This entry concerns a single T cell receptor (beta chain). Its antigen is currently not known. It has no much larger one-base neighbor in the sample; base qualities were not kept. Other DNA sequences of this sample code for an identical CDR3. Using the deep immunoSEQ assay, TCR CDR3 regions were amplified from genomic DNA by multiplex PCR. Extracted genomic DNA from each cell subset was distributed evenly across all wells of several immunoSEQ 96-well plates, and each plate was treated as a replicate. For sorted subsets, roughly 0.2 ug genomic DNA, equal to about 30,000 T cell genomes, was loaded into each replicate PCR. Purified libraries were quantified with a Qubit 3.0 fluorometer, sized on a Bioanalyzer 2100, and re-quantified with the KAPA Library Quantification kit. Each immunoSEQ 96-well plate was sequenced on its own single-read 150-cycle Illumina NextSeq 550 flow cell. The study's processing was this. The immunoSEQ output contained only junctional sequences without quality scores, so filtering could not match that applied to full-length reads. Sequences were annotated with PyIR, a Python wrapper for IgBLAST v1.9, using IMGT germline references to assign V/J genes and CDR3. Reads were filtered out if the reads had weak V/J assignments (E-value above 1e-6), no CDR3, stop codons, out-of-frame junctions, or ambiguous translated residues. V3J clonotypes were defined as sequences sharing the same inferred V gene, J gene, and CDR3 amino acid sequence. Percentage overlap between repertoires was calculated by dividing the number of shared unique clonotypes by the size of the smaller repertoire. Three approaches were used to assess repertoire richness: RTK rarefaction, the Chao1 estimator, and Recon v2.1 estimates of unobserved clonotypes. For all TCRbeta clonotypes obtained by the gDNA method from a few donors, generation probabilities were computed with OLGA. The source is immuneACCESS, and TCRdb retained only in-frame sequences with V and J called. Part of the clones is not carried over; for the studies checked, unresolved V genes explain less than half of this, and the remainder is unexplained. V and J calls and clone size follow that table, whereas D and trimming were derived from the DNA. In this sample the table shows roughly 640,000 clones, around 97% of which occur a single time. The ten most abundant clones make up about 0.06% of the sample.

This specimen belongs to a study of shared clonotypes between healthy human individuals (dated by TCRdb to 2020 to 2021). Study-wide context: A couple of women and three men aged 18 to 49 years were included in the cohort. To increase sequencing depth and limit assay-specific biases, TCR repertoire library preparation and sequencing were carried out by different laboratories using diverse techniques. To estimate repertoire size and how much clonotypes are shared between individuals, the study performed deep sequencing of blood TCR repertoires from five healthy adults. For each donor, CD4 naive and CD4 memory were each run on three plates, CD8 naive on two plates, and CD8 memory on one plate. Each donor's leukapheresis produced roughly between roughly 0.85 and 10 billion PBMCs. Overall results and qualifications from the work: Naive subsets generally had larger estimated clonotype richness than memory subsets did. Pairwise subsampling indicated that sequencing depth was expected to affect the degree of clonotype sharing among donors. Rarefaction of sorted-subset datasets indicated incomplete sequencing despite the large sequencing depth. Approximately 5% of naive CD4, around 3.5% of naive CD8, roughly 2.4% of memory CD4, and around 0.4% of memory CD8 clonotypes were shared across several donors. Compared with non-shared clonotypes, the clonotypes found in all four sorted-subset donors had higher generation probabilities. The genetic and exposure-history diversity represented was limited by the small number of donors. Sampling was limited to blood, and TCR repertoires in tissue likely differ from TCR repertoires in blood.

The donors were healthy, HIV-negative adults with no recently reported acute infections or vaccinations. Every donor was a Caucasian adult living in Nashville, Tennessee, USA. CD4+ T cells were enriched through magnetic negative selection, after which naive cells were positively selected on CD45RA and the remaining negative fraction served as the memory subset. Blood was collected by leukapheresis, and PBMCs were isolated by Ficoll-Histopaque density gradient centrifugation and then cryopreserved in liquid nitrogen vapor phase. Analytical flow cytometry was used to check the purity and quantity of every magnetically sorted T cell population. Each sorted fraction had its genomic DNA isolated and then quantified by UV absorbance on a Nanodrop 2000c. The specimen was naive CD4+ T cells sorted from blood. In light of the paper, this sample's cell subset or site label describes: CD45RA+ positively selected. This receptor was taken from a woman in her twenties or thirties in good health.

In nucleotide form, the sequence is TGCGCCAGCAGCTTGGGCCGGGACAGGGTAACCTACGAGCAGTACTTC. This translates into CASSLGRDRVTYEQYF. The V gene is TRBV5-1 and the J gene is TRBJ2-7; 9 bases in the junction line up with TRBD1. V is cut back by 0 bases and J by 2 bases, with 6 bases in the junction unmatched. Based on the germline V gene, the CDR1 and CDR2 sequences are SGHRS and YFSETQ. The CDR3 holds 16 amino acids from the cysteine to the phenylalanine. Left in the record is the CDR3 DNA by itself, 48 bases read in frame from the first base.